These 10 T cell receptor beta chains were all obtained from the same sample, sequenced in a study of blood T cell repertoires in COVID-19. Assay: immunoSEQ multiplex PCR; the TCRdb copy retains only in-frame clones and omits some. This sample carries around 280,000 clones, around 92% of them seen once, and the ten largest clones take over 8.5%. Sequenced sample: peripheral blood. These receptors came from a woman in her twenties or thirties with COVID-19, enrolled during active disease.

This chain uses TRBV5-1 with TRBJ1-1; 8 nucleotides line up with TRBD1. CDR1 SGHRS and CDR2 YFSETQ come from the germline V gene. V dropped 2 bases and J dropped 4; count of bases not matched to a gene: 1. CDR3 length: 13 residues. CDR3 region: CASSFTGGTEAFF. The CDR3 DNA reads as TGCGCCAGCAGCTTCACAGGGGGCACTGAAGCTTTCTTT.

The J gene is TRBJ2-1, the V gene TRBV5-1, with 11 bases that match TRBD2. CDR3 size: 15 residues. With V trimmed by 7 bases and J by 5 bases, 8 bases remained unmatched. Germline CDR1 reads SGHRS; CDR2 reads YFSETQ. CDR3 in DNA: TGCGCCAGCGGTCACCCGACTAGCGGGGACAATGAGCAGTTCTTC. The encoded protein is CASGHPTSGDNEQFF.

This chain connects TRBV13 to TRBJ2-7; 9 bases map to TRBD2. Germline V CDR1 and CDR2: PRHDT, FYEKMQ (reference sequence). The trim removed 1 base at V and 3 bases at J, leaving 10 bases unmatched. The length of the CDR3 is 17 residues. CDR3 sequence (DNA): TGTGCCAGCAGCTTAGCCCCCTTTAGCGGGGGTTACTACGAGCAGTACTTC. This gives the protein CASSLAPFSGGYYEQYF.

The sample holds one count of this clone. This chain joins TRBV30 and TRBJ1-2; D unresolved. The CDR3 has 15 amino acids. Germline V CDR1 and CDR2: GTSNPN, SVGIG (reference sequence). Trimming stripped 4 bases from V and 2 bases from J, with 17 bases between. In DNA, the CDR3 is TGTGCCTGGAACAGTGGGAGGGCGAAGAACTATGGCTACACCTTC. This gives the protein CAWNSGRAKNYGYTF.

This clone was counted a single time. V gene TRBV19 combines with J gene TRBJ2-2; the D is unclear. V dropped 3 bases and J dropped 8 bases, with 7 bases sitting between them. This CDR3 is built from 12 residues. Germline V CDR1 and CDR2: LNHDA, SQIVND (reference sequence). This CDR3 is CASSIWPGELFF. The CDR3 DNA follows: TGTGCCAGTAGTATCTGGCCGGGGGAGCTGTTTTTT.

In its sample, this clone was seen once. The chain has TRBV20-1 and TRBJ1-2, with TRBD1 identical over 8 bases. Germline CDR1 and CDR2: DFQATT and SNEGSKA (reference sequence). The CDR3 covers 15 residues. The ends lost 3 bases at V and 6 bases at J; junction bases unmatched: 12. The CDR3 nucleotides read TGCAGTGCTAGTAAATTTGGGTCAGGGGGCAATGGCTACACCTTC. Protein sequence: CSASKFGSGGNGYTF.

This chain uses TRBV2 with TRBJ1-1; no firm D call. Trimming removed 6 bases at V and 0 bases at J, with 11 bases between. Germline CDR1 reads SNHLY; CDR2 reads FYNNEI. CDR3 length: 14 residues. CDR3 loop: CASSLGLMNTEAFF. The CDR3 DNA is TGTGCCAGCAGCCTCGGACTAATGAACACTGAAGCTTTCTTT.

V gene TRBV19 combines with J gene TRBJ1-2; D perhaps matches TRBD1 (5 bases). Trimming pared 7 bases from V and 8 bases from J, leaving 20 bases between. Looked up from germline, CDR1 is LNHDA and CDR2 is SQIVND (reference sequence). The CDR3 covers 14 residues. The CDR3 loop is CASNDRDLSLGYTF. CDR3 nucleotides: TGTGCCAGTAATGACCGGGACTTAAGCTTGGGCTACACCTTC.

For the CDR3, the DNA is TGTGCCAGCAGCTTAACTTATACAGATACGCAGTATTTT. Translating it yields CASSLTYTDTQYF. The chain links TRBV7-9 to TRBJ2-3, with unresolved D. The CDR3 runs 13 residues. CDR1 is SEHNR and CDR2 is FQNEAQ in the germline V gene (reference sequence). The V and J ends lost 2 bases and 3 bases respectively, with 6 bases between them.

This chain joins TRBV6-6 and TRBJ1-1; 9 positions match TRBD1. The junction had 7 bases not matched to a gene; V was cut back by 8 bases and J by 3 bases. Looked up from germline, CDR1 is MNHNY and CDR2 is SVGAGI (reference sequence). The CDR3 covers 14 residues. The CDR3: CASDTGGYDTEAFF. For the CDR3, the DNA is TGTGCCAGCGATACAGGGGGCTACGACACTGAAGCTTTCTTT.